The source of this T cell receptor beta chain is a study of blood T cell repertoires in COVID-19. At the level of the study: Whether acute or convalescent, the COVID-19 samples came from the United States, Italy and Spain. T cells, B-cell-depleted T cells, or PBMCs provided the cDNA or gDNA that served as material.

Authors' methods: Quantification of nucleated cells was approximated via reference gene primer amplification. Here immunoSEQ multiplex PCR was the method, and the copy in TCRdb shows in-frame clones only, minus some. V, J and clone size reflect that table, while D and trimming were determined from the DNA. Among 85,000 to 130,000 clones listed, less than 90% were seen once. Deletions cut 4 bases from V and 11 bases from J, with 14 bases between. Germline V gives CDR1 SNHLY, CDR2 FYNNEI. The CDR3 totals 12 residues. The J gene is TRBJ1-1, the V gene TRBV2; a possible D gene is TRBD1 (6 bases). Sequenced input: peripheral blood. This TCR derives from a human donor in a cohort sampled during active COVID-19. As DNA, the CDR3 is TGTGCCAGCAGTGGCACGGACAGTATCGCTTTCTTT. Amino acids: CASSGTDSIAFF.